This TCR beta chain emerged from a study of OX40 agonist ivuxolimab in advanced cancers. Study context: Patients were infused with ivuxolimab every 2 weeks at 0.01 to 10 mg/kg.

Worth noting for this clone: The target antigen is unknown.

Overall study results and limits: On average, a greater number of expanded clones characterised CD8+ T cells relative to CD4+. Blood T cells, both CD4+ and CD8+, expanded clonally by week 6 at 0.1 to 3.0 mg/kg.

Germline loops: CDR1 MGHRA, CDR2 YSYEKL. The CDR3 contains 18 residues. V lost 2 bases to trimming and J lost 4 bases, with 20 bases between them. Measured with immunoSEQ multiplex PCR; TCRdb has only the in-frame clones, and not every one. The table records about 66,000 clones, less than 85% of them present only once. Sequencing used CD4+ or CD8+ T cells sorted from blood, obtained in a trial of the OX40 agonist ivuxolimab. The chain recombines TRBV4-1 with TRBJ2-2, with D tentatively TRBD1 or TRBD2 (5 bases each). This clonotype was sampled from an adult with an advanced solid tumor such as melanoma, head and neck, liver or kidney cancer. The CDR3 region has the DNA TGCGCCAGCAGCCAAAGGGGCGACTACAGGAGGTCCACCGGGGAGCTGTTTTTT. Amino acid sequence: CASSQRGDYRRSTGELFF.